This T cell receptor (beta chain) was identified in a study of cytomegalovirus exposure and HLA in healthy donors. This clone was seen at least ten times. The repertoire was sequenced with immunoSEQ multiplex PCR; TCRdb's copy has only in-frame clones and lacks some. The table lists more than 95,000 clones, 70% to 90% of them singletons. The germline CDR1 and CDR2 sequences are GTSNPN and SVGIG (reference sequence). The CDR3 runs 14 residues. J gave up 6 bases and V 4 bases, and 8 bases lay outside the gene matches. It was the roughly 130-subject validation cohort, separate from the approximately 680-subject first cohort, to which the donors belonged.

The specimen was PBMCs. The sequence derives from a woman younger than 35 in good health and CMV-seropositive. The chain is built from TRBV30 and TRBJ2-1; TRBD2 matches at 8 bases. The CDR3 coding sequence is TGTGCCTGGAAGGTAGGGCGGGAGGTCAATGAGCAGTTCTTC. It is translated as CAWKVGREVNEQFF.